These 26 T cell receptor beta chains were sequenced from one sample in a study of a mutant IDH1 vaccine in newly diagnosed glioma. Their antigens are not known. TCRdb's table, derived via immunoSEQ multiplex PCR, lists solely in-frame clones and lacks some. The sample records 23,000 or so clones, approximately 80% being singletons. The time point is: week 5, during vaccination. Vaccine doses each comprised 300 ug of mutant IDH1 20-mer peptide, with topical imiquimod. Sequencing was performed on PBMCs, taken from a glioma patient whose treatment included an IDH1 peptide vaccine. These receptors were collected from a man aged 35 to 55 with glioma.

The chain links TRBV4-3 to TRBJ2-1; D uncertain. Trimming took off 1 base at V and 4 bases at J, with 5 bases between the two ends. Germline V gene sequence: CDR1 LGHNA, CDR2 YSLEER. The CDR3 has 13 residues. CDR3 nucleotide sequence: TGCGCCAGCAGCCAAGGGGCGTACAATGAGCAGTTCTTC. It codes for CASSQGAYNEQFF.

V is TRBV19 and J is TRBJ2-7; D remains unclear. This CDR3 is built from 14 residues. Trimming shortened V by 5 bases and J by 0 bases, and 11 bases separated the two germline ends. CDR1 and CDR2 from the germline V gene are LNHDA and SQIVND (reference sequence). The CDR3 nucleotides are TGTGCCAGTAGTCCTGGGATTGGCTCCTACGAGCAGTACTTC. Its translation is CASSPGIGSYEQYF.

The chain is built from TRBV5-1 and TRBJ2-7; 7 bases agree with TRBD1. The CDR3 is made up of 15 amino acids. Looked up from germline, CDR1 is SGHRS and CDR2 is YFSETQ. Trimming at V came to 3 bases and at J to 2 bases, leaving 8 bases not matched to a gene. In DNA form, the CDR3 reads TGCGCCAGCAGCTCCACGGGACAGTCGACCTACGAGCAGTACTTC. Its protein is CASSSTGQSTYEQYF.

The chain links TRBV19 to TRBJ1-2; a weak D match, TRBD1 (5 bases). The CDR3 sequence is 16 residues long. V was cut by 7 bases and J by 0 bases, with 18 bases left in between. Germline V gene data show CDR1 as LNHDA and CDR2 as SQIVND (reference sequence). As DNA, the CDR3 is TGTGCCAGTACCCCCCGGGGGGACGGAGCTAACTATGGCTACACCTTC. Its protein is CASTPRGDGANYGYTF.

V gene TRBV10-1 combines with J gene TRBJ1-1; D unresolved. Trimming left V 6 bases short and J 0 bases short, with 8 bases between. Germline values: CDR1 WNHNN, CDR2 SYGVQD (reference sequence). CDR3 length: 13 amino acids. CDR3: CASREDMNTEAFF. CDR3 sequence (DNA): TGCGCCAGCAGAGAAGACATGAACACTGAAGCTTTCTTT.

V and J are TRBV14 and TRBJ2-1; TRBD1 aligns across 8 bases. The length of the CDR3 is 15 residues. V trimming: 4 bases; J trimming: 7 bases; junction bases outside the gene matches: 9. Germline V gene lookup returns CDR1 SGHDN and CDR2 FVKESK. The CDR3 is CASSPGTGVVNEQFF. The CDR3 DNA follows: TGTGCCAGCAGCCCCGGGACAGGTGTTGTTAATGAGCAGTTCTTC. Based on the CDR3 plus reference TRBV14 and TRBJ2-1, the full variable domain is EAGVTQFPSHSVIEKGQTVTLRCDPISGHDNLYWYRRVMGKEIKFLLHFVKESKQDESGMPNNRFLAERTGGTYSTLKVQPAELEDSGVYFCASSPGTGVVNEQFFGPGTRLTVL.

This clone was found a few times. This rearrangement joins TRBV10-1 to TRBJ2-1; TRBD2 might be the D (5 bases). Germline values: CDR1 WNHNN, CDR2 SYGVQD (reference sequence). The CDR3 loop spans 16 amino acids. V dropped 4 bases and J dropped 4 bases, with 17 bases sitting between them. CDR3 nucleotide sequence: TGCGCCAGCAGTGGGACTCTCGAGGATTTTTACAATGAGCAGTTCTTC. Translated: CASSGTLEDFYNEQFF.

V and J are TRBV6-5 and TRBJ1-4; D may be TRBD1 (5 bases). V was cut by 2 bases and J by 8 bases, with 18 bases left in between. This CDR3 comprises 16 residues. Germline V gives CDR1 MNHEY, CDR2 SVGAGI. DNA for the CDR3: TGTGCCAGCAGTTACGACAGAGACCTCTCGGGGGAAAAACTGTTTTTT. This translates into CASSYDRDLSGEKLFF.

This clone appeared a few times. The V gene is TRBV18, the J gene TRBJ1-1, with D unresolved. The ends were cut back, 8 bases at V and 7 bases at J, with 11 bases in the middle. The CDR3 is made up of 11 amino acids. The germline gives CDR1 KGHSH, CDR2 LQKENI. The CDR3 DNA is TGTGCCAGCGGACCGAGGGATGAAGCTTTCTTT. It translates to CASGPRDEAFF.

This clone counts as medium-sized (0.01 to 0.1%). Other nucleotide sequences in the sample specify the same CDR3. DNA for the CDR3: TGTGCCAGCAGCTGGGCAGGGTTAAGAGGTGGTGGGGGCTACACCTTC. Protein: CASSWAGLRGGGGYTF. This chain connects TRBV5-6 to TRBJ1-2; the D gene is possibly TRBD1 (5 bases). Trimming took 3 bases from V and 8 from J, leaving 23 bases between them. Germline V CDR1 and CDR2: SGHDT, YYEEEE. CDR3 length: 16 amino acids.

This rearrangement joins TRBV5-1 to TRBJ2-3; weak D call: TRBD2 (5 bases). The ends were cut back, 0 bases at V and 0 bases at J, with 14 bases in the middle. Germline lookup yields CDR1 SGHRS and CDR2 YFSETQ. The CDR3 has 17 amino acids. CDR3 in amino acids: CASSLDSGGLSTDTQYF. The CDR3 DNA reads TGCGCCAGCAGCTTGGATAGTGGCGGACTTAGCACAGATACGCAGTATTTT.

In this sample, this clone turned up once. The chain employs TRBV6-1 and TRBJ1-5, with a tentative D call TRBD1 (5 bases). CDR3 size: 13 residues. Germline loops: CDR1 MNHNS, CDR2 SASEGT. The ends were cut back, 6 bases at V and 7 bases at J, with 13 bases in the middle. DNA of the CDR3: TGTGCCAGCAGGTCCGGGGACTGGCAGCCCCAGCATTTT. Translation: CASRSGDWQPQHF.

The gene calls are TRBV19 and TRBJ1-5; TRBD1 matches at 7 bases. The CDR3 is made up of 15 amino acids. Per germline, CDR1 LNHDA and CDR2 SQIVND (reference sequence). V gave up 3 bases and J gave up 4 bases; unmatched junction bases: 6. The CDR3 DNA sequence: TGTGCCAGTAGTATCGGACAGGAATATAATCAGCCCCAGCATTTT. It yields the protein CASSIGQEYNQPQHF.

A remark on this clone: Additional DNA sequences in this sample encode the identical CDR3. The V call is TRBV30, the J call TRBJ1-6, with D maybe TRBD1 (6 bases). V was trimmed by 4 bases and J by 10 bases, leaving 17 bases between them. Germline V lookup: CDR1 GTSNPN, CDR2 SVGIG (reference sequence). CDR3 length: 14 residues. The CDR3 DNA follows: TGTGCCTGGACGAAGGGGGTGGAGGGATCACCCCTCCACTTT. Translated: CAWTKGVEGSPLHF.

This clone was seen once. This chain links TRBV18 with TRBJ2-3, with D maybe TRBD2 (5 bases). The V and J ends lost 5 bases and 6 bases respectively, with 12 bases between them. This CDR3 has 13 amino acids. Germline CDR1 KGHSH, CDR2 LQKENI. The chain's CDR3 is CASSSGSVDTQYF. DNA of the CDR3: TGTGCCAGCTCAAGTGGGAGTGTGGATACGCAGTATTTT. Combining the CDR3 with reference TRBV18 and TRBJ2-3 gives the whole variable domain NAGVMQNPRHLVRRRGQEARLRCSPMKGHSHVYWYRQLPEEGLKFMVYLQKENIIDESGMPKERFSAEFPKEGPSILRIQQVVRGDSAAYFCASSSGSVDTQYFGPGTRLTVL.

The V gene is TRBV9, the J gene TRBJ2-1; a weak D match, TRBD2 (6 bases). The germline CDR1 and CDR2 sequences are SGDLS and YYNGEE. Deletions cut 0 bases from V and 4 bases from J, with 14 bases between. The CDR3 runs to 16 residues. Written as DNA, the CDR3 is TGTGCCAGCAGCGTAGATTGGCGGGGACGATACAATGAGCAGTTCTTC. It encodes CASSVDWRGRYNEQFF.

This clone appeared once. The chain has TRBV6-4 and TRBJ2-1; D may be TRBD1 (5 bases). CDR3 length: 16 residues. V lost 4 bases to trimming and J lost 0 bases, with 13 bases between them. From germline, CDR1 is MRHNA and CDR2 SNTAGT. CDR3 bases: TGTGCCAGCAGTGCAATGGGGCAGAGCTCCTACAATGAGCAGTTCTTC. It specifies CASSAMGQSSYNEQFF.

This chain joins TRBV29-1 and TRBJ2-3, with D maybe TRBD2 (5 bases). With 6 bases removed from V and 4 bases from J, the gap between germline ends came to 17 bases. Germline CDR1 reads SQVTM; CDR2 reads ANQGSEA. The CDR3 is made up of 14 amino acids. Here the CDR3 reads CSVASGIFSDTQYF. CDR3 sequence (DNA): TGCAGCGTGGCGTCCGGGATATTTTCAGATACGCAGTATTTT.

The V and J genes are TRBV7-2 and TRBJ1-1, with TRBD1 matching over 7 bases. Per the germline V gene, CDR1 is SGHTA and CDR2 is FQGNSA. This CDR3 region has 15 residues. With V trimmed by 5 bases and J by 4 bases, 10 bases remained unmatched. The CDR3 coding sequence is TGTGCCAGCAGCCCACCGGACAGGTACGGCACTGAAGCTTTCTTT. The encoded protein is CASSPPDRYGTEAFF. Using reference TRBV7-2 and TRBJ1-1 for the parts outside the CDR3, the full variable domain is GAGVSQSPSNKVTEKGKDVELRCDPISGHTALYWYRQSLGQGLEFLIYFQGNSAPDKSGLPSDRFSAERTGGSVSTLTIQRTQQEDSAVYLCASSPPDRYGTEAFFGQGTRLTVV.

The chain recombines TRBV19 with TRBJ2-5; 9 nucleotides line up with TRBD2. This CDR3 comprises 16 residues. Germline V gene lookup returns CDR1 LNHDA and CDR2 SQIVND (reference sequence). V lost 6 bases, J lost 1 base, and 9 bases stayed unmatched. CDR3 residues: CASSPSQAGGQETQYF. The CDR3 DNA reads TGTGCCAGTAGCCCCAGCCAAGCGGGAGGCCAAGAGACCCAGTACTTC.

CDR3: CASSDLAGDSYEQYF. The CDR3 region has the DNA TGTGCCAGTAGTGACTTAGCGGGAGACTCCTACGAGCAGTACTTC. V is TRBV19 and J is TRBJ2-7; 9 nucleotides align to TRBD2. This CDR3 has 15 amino acids. Trimming cost V 5 bases and J 0 bases; bases outside gene matches: 5. Germline lookup yields CDR1 LNHDA and CDR2 SQIVND (reference sequence).

This rearrangement joins TRBV27 to TRBJ2-7; 7 bases fit TRBD2. The length of the CDR3 is 16 residues. Trimming at V came to 5 bases and at J to 2 bases, leaving 12 bases not matched to a gene. Germline V lookup: CDR1 MNHEY, CDR2 SMNVEV (reference sequence). The CDR3 loop is CASSPLSAGLPYEQYF. The CDR3 nucleotides are TGTGCCAGCAGTCCCCTTTCAGCGGGACTTCCCTACGAGCAGTACTTC.

Remarks on this clone: A much larger clonotype is one base distant, so this may be a read error. CDR3 sequence reads: CAGSSNPDRAYRDTQYF. DNA of the CDR3: TGTGCCGGCAGCTCGAACCCCGACAGGGCCTACCGAGATACGCAGTATTTT. The chain uses TRBV7-7 and TRBJ2-3, with 7 bases lining up with TRBD1. The CDR3 runs to 17 residues. In germline, CDR1 is SSHAT, CDR2 FNYEAQ (reference sequence).

V gene TRBV30 combines with J gene TRBJ2-3, with 7 positions matching TRBD1. Per germline, CDR1 GTSNPN and CDR2 SVGIG (reference sequence). Trimming at V came to 2 bases and at J to 3 bases, leaving 11 bases not matched to a gene. The CDR3 sequence is 16 residues long. CDR3 sequence reads: CAWSSSGQSTTDTQYF. As DNA, the CDR3 is TGTGCCTGGAGTTCCTCGGGACAGTCCACTACAGATACGCAGTATTTT.

The chain couples TRBV5-4 to TRBJ2-1; TRBD2 agrees at 8 bases. CDR3 length: 14 amino acids. Germline values: CDR1 SGHNT, CDR2 YYREEE (reference sequence). J lost 10 bases, V lost 1 base, and 7 bases had no gene match. The chain's CDR3 is CASSLWGLGGEQFF. CDR3 in DNA: TGTGCCAGCAGCTTGTGGGGACTAGGGGGGGAGCAGTTCTTC.

This clone occurred a few times. The rearrangement links TRBV14 to TRBJ2-7; 9 bases agree with TRBD1. The CDR3 is 15 amino acids. Trimming cost V 0 bases and J 6 bases; bases outside gene matches: 6. Germline V CDR1 and CDR2: SGHDN, FVKESK. The CDR3, as DNA: TGTGCCAGCAGCCAAGATCTGGGGACAGGGCTCGAGCAGTACTTC. Protein: CASSQDLGTGLEQYF.